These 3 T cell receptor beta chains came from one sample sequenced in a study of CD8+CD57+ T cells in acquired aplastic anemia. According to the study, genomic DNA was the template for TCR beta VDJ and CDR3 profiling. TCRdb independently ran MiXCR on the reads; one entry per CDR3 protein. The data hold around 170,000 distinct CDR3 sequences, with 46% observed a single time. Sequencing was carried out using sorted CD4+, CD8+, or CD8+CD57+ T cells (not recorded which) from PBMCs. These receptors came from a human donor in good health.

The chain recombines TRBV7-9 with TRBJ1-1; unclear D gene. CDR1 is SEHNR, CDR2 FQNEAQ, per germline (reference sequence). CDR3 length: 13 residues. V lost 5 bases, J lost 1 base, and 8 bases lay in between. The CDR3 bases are TGTGCCAGCAGCCAAGAGTGGAACACTGAAGCTTTCTTT. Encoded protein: CASSQEWNTEAFF.

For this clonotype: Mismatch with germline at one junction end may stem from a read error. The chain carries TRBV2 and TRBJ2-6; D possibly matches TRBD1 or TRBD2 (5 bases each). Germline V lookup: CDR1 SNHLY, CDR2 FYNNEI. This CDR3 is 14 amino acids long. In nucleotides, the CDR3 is TGCGCCAGACGGGACGCGTCTGGGGCCAACGTCCTGACTTTC. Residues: CARRDASGANVLTF.

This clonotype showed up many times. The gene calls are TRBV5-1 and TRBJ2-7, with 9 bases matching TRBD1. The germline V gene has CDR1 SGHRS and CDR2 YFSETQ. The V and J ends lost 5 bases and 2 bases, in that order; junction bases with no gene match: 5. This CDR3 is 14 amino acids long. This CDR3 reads CASSGTGNPYEQYF. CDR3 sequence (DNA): TGCGCCAGCAGTGGGACAGGGAACCCCTACGAGCAGTACTTC. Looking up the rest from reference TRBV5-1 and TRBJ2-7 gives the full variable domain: KAGVTQTPRYLIKTRGQQVTLSCSPISGHRSVSWYQQTPGQGLQFLFEYFSETQRNKGNFPGRFSGRQFSNSRSEMNVSTLELGDSALYLCASSGTGNPYEQYFGPGTRLTVT.